Described below is a single T cell receptor (beta chain) sequence and its context. Some clones are missing from TCRdb's copy, which holds only in-frame ones; the method was immunoSEQ multiplex PCR. The sample shows about 360,000 clones, about 88% of them seen only once. Trimming left V 4 bases short and J 4 bases short, with 17 bases between. CDR3 size: 15 residues. Germline V CDR1 and CDR2: SGHTA, FQGNSA. This specimen comes from a study of blood T cell repertoires in COVID-19. Study context: Italy, Spain and the United States were the sources of the convalescent and acute COVID-19 samples. T cells, B-cell-depleted T cells, or PBMCs supplied cDNA or gDNA.

The chain has TRBV7-2 and TRBJ2-7, with D possibly being TRBD2 (6 bases). Specimen: peripheral blood. This receptor was taken from a human donor in a cohort sampled during active COVID-19. CDR3 DNA sequence: TGTGCCAGCAGCTACTTACCGGGACTTTCGTACGAGCAGTACTTC. This sequence encodes CASSYLPGLSYEQYF.